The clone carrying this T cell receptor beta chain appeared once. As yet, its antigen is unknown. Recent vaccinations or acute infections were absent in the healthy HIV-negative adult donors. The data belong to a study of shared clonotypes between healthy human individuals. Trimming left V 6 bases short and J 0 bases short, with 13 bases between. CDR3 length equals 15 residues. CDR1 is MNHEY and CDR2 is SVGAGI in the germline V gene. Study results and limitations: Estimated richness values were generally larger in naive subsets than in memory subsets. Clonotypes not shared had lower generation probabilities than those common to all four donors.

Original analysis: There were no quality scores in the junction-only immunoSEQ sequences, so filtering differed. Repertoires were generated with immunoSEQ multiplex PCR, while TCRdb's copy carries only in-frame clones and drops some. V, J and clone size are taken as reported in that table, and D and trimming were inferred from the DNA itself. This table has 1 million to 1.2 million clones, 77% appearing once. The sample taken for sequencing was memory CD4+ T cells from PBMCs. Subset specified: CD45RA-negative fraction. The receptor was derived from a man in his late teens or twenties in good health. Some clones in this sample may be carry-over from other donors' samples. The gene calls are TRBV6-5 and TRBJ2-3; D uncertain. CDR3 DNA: TGTGCCAGCAGATTACAGTTTTCTAGCACAGATACGCAGTATTTT. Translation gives CASRLQFSSTDTQYF.